The 20 T cell receptor beta chains given below trace back to one sample, sequenced in a study of blood T cells in healthy people across ages (dated by TCRdb to between 2015 and 2017). The library relied on 5' RACE. Reads for this sample came from an Illumina HiSeq 2500. A second PCR of about 7 to 12 cycles was run with a J-beta primer mix and a sample-barcoded 5' primer. Through fastp at Q25 and MiXCR, TCRdb rebuilt clones from the public reads, retaining in-frame beta chains. Rows matching on CDR3 protein sequence are summarized as one entry with the most common DNA and genes. The sample table holds 790,000 or so distinct CDR3 sequences, of which around 50% were seen once. The ten biggest clones cover under 30% of the sample. The sequenced sample was blood. These TCRs come from a man aged 40-55 years in good health.

Only a few counts were recorded for this clonotype. This sequence joins TRBV7-6 and TRBJ2-1, with D tentatively TRBD1 (6 bases). Germline lookup yields CDR1 SGHVS and CDR2 FNYEAQ. V shed 5 bases and J shed 5 bases, with 13 bases lying between them. This CDR3 comprises 14 residues. CDR3 in amino acids: CASSPRDNDNEQFF. The CDR3 coding sequence is TGTGCCAGCAGCCCCCGGGACAACGACAATGAGCAGTTCTTC.

This clonotype was found many times. The chain recombines TRBV5-6 with TRBJ2-4, with TRBD2 as a possible D gene (5 bases). From germline, CDR1 is SGHDT and CDR2 YYEEEE. V lost 2 bases, J lost 9 bases, and 6 bases lay in between. This CDR3 has 11 amino acids. This chain's CDR3 is CASSFEGIQYF. The CDR3 coding sequence is TGTGCCAGCAGCTTTGAGGGCATTCAGTACTTC.

The chain's CDR3 is CASSEVIRSSYNEQFF. CDR3 nucleotides: TGTGCCAGCAGCGAGGTCATACGGAGCTCCTACAATGAGCAGTTCTTC. The chain joins TRBV11-2 to TRBJ2-1; no clear D. Deletions cut 5 bases from V and 0 bases from J, with 14 bases between. The CDR3 length is 16 residues. Per germline, CDR1 SGHAT and CDR2 FQNNGV.

This clonotype was seen only a few times. The rearrangement joins TRBV7-2 to TRBJ2-3, with TRBD1 matching 7 bases. The germline gives CDR1 SGHTA, CDR2 FQGNSA. V shed 3 bases and J 4 bases; nucleotides not matched to a gene: 13. This CDR3 is built from 17 residues. CDR3 in amino acids: CASSFWLTAQGADTQYF. The CDR3 DNA follows: TGTGCCAGCAGCTTTTGGCTTACTGCTCAGGGGGCAGATACGCAGTATTTT.

The chain recombines TRBV28 with TRBJ1-1, with TRBD1 as a possible D gene (5 bases). Trimming took 4 bases from V and 6 from J, leaving 24 bases between them. CDR1 MDHEN and CDR2 SYDVKM come from the germline V gene. This CDR3 has 17 amino acids. CDR3 bases: TGTGCCAGCAGTTATGGGCCACGCGAGGGATGGGGCGCTGAAGCTTTCTTT. This sequence encodes CASSYGPREGWGAEAFF.

Here the CDR3 reads CASLAGGNTGELFF. Here the CDR3 DNA reads TGTGCCAGCCTCGCGGGGGGAAACACCGGGGAGCTGTTTTTT. This rearrangement joins TRBV3-1 to TRBJ2-2; TRBD2 matches 8 bases. Germline assignment: CDR1 LGHDT and CDR2 YNNKEL (reference sequence). CDR3 length: 14 residues. The V segment lost 8 bases and the J segment 2 bases; nucleotides outside the gene matches: 4. The full variable domain, with the rest looked up from reference TRBV3-1 and TRBJ2-2, is DTAVSQTPKYLVTQMGNDKSIKCEQNLGHDTMYWYKQDSKKFLKIMFSYNNKELIINETVPNRFSPKSPDKAHLNLHINSLELGDSAVYFCASLAGGNTGELFFGEGSRLTVL.

The rearrangement joins TRBV6-2 or TRBV6-3 to TRBJ2-1; 10 bases align to TRBD2. J gave up 7 bases and V 7 bases, and 10 bases lay outside the gene matches. The CDR3 extends over 15 amino acids. Germline V gives CDR1 MNHEY, CDR2 SVGEGT. The CDR3 coding sequence is TGTGCCAGCACAATTTCAGCGGGAGGGCCTAATGAGCAGTTCTTC. Translated, it gives CASTISAGGPNEQFF.

The rearrangement links TRBV2 to TRBJ2-5; 11 bases are a match to TRBD2. This CDR3 is built from 17 residues. V lost 1 base to trimming and J lost 2 bases; unmatched junction nucleotides: 6. Germline CDR1 SNHLY, CDR2 FYNNEI. The CDR3 protein is CASSEGFSGGVQETQYF. In DNA form, the CDR3 reads TGTGCCAGCAGTGAAGGTTTTAGCGGGGGGGTTCAAGAGACCCAGTACTTC. The variable domain in full, with the rest retrieved from reference TRBV2 and TRBJ2-5, is EPEVTQTPSHQVTQMGQEVILRCVPISNHLYFYWYRQILGQKVEFLVSFYNNEISEKSEIFDDQFSVERPDGSNFTLKIRSTKLEDSAMYFCASSEGFSGGVQETQYFGPGTRLLVL.

J is TRBJ2-3 and V is TRBV24-1; D remains ambiguous. This CDR3 is 13 amino acids long. Germline CDR1 reads KGHDR; CDR2 reads SFDVKD. Trimming took 4 bases from V and 7 from J, leaving 11 bases between them. The CDR3 DNA is TGTGCCACCAGTGACCCCGGTCCGAATACGCAGTATTTT. Translating gives CATSDPGPNTQYF.

The sample holds a few counts of this clonotype. The chain links TRBV2 to TRBJ2-4, with TRBD1 as a possible D gene (5 bases). Germline V CDR1 and CDR2: SNHLY, FYNNEI. Trimming removed 6 bases at V and 0 bases at J, with 12 bases between. This CDR3 is built from 15 residues. The CDR3 DNA is TGTGCCAGCAGAGAACAGGACGGAGCCAAAAACATTCAGTACTTC. This gives the protein CASREQDGAKNIQYF.

This clonotype has more than one count but fewer than ten. V usage is TRBV5-1 and J usage is TRBJ2-7; no firm D call. Germline lookup yields CDR1 SGHRS and CDR2 YFSETQ. V was clipped by 6 bases and J by 3 bases, with 25 bases between them. The CDR3 extends over 17 amino acids. The CDR3 sequence: CASIGKGPTTQNYEQYF. The CDR3 coding sequence is TGCGCCAGCATTGGAAAGGGTCCCACAACCCAAAACTACGAGCAGTACTTC.

The rearrangement joins TRBV5-1 to TRBJ1-2, with TRBD1 matching 8 bases. The CDR3 is 15 residues long. J was trimmed by 3 bases and V by 0 bases; bases with no gene match: 4. CDR1 is SGHRS and CDR2 is YFSETQ in the germline V gene. CDR3 bases: TGCGCCAGCAGCTTGGAGGCAGGGGGCTACTATGGCTACACCTTC. It codes for CASSLEAGGYYGYTF.

The rearrangement joins TRBV29-1 to TRBJ1-1, with D perhaps matching TRBD1 (5 bases). The CDR3 is 12 residues long. The V gene lost 5 bases and the J gene lost 1 base, with 8 bases spanning the gap. Looked up from germline, CDR1 is SQVTM and CDR2 is ANQGSEA. The CDR3 loop reads CSVNDRNTEAFF. The CDR3 nucleotides are TGCAGCGTTAATGACAGGAACACTGAAGCTTTCTTT.

This clonotype was counted only a few times. This chain joins TRBV7-3 and TRBJ1-5, with D unresolved. The V and J ends lost 5 bases and 3 bases respectively, with 8 bases between them. This CDR3 comprises 13 residues. Germline loops: CDR1 SGHTA, CDR2 FQGTGA. This chain's CDR3 is CASSLYDNQPQHF. In nucleotides, the CDR3 is TGTGCCAGCAGCCTTTATGACAATCAGCCCCAGCATTTT.

The chain uses TRBV6-5 and TRBJ2-2; no reliable D call. The CDR3 consists of 12 residues. In germline, CDR1 is MNHEY, CDR2 SVGAGI. V gave up 4 bases and J gave up 8 bases, with 8 bases separating them. The CDR3 DNA reads TGTGCCAGCAGTTGGCCGCAGGGGGAGCTGTTTTTT. Its translation is CASSWPQGELFF.

This clonotype was counted between two and nine times. The chain couples TRBV11-2 to TRBJ2-3; tentative D call: TRBD2 (5 bases). The germline V gene encodes CDR1 SGHAT and CDR2 FQNNGV. The germline V and J ends were trimmed by 5 bases and 6 bases, with 15 bases remaining between them. The CDR3 length is 14 residues. In nucleotides, the CDR3 is TGTGCCAGCAGCCCAAACCGCGGCGGGGATACGCAGTATTTT. As protein: CASSPNRGGDTQYF.

Points on this clonotype: At one end, the junction sequence differs from germline, possibly due to a read error. Written as DNA, the CDR3 is TGCAGCGTTGAACCGGGACAGGACTATGGCTGCACCTTC. Its translation is CSVEPGQDYGCTF. V usage is TRBV29-1 and J usage is TRBJ1-2, with 8 bases matching TRBD1. The CDR3 runs to 13 residues. Germline CDR1 is SQVTM and CDR2 is ANQGSEA.

The rearrangement links TRBV2 to TRBJ2-4, with 13 positions matching TRBD2. Germline assignment: CDR1 SNHLY and CDR2 FYNNEI. This CDR3 is 16 amino acids long. J was trimmed by 13 bases and V by 5 bases; bases with no gene match: 14. The CDR3 bases are TGTGCCAGCAGTTTACTAGCGGGAGGGGTTATAGATGAGCAGTACTTC. It is translated as CASSLLAGGVIDEQYF.

V is TRBV7-3 and J is TRBJ2-3; D could derive from TRBD1 or TRBD2 (5 bases each). CDR3 length: 15 residues. Trimming pared 3 bases from V and 2 bases from J, leaving 12 bases between. Germline loops: CDR1 SGHTA, CDR2 FQGTGA. DNA for the CDR3: TGTGCCAGCAGCTTGACCGGGACCTTCACAGATACGCAGTATTTT. It translates to CASSLTGTFTDTQYF.

In the case of this clonotype: An end of the junction differs from the germline gene, which may be a read error. The chain couples TRBV20-1 to TRBJ2-3, with 9 bases that match TRBD2. Germline values: CDR1 DFQATT, CDR2 SNEGSKA (reference sequence). The CDR3 runs 15 residues. DNA of the CDR3: TGCACTGCTAGACCTAGCGGGACCAGCACAGATACGCAGTATTTT. Residues: CTARPSGTSTDTQYF.